These T cell receptor beta chains were read from a single sample in a study of monozygotic twins with inflammatory bowel disease. No DNA is given; TCRdb re-called the 5' RACE reads and lists each CDR3 protein once. This sample's clone table lists fewer than 200,000 distinct CDR3 sequences. Sequencing input: blood. The receptors were sampled from a human donor with ulcerative colitis or Crohn's disease, or a healthy co-twin of an affected twin (not recorded which). The CDR3 runs from the conserved cysteine through the conserved F or W.

V gene: TRBV29-1
J gene: TRBJ2-7
CDR3 protein: CSGALAGPPYKQYF

V gene: TRBV25-1
J gene: TRBJ1-2
CDR3 protein: CASSERNRDYGYTF

V gene: TRBV5-1
J gene: TRBJ2-1
CDR3 protein: CASSLASRSGNEQFF

V gene: TRBV15
J gene: TRBJ2-2
CDR3 protein: CATSRGNRVTGELFF

V gene: TRBV29-1
J gene: TRBJ2-3
CDR3 protein: CSVGRAGYTDTQYF

V gene: TRBV5-5
J gene: TRBJ1-4
CDR3 protein: CASSSSSGQLFF

V gene: TRBV9
J gene: TRBJ2-7
CDR3 protein: CATRLPFRPTYEQYF

V gene: TRBV4-3
J gene: TRBJ2-3
CDR3 protein: CASSQAADNTDTQYF

V gene: TRBV29-1
J gene: TRBJ2-2
CDR3 protein: CSVEAGTSGFTGELFF

V gene: TRBV20-1
J gene: TRBJ1-4
CDR3 protein: CSARFPYREGRTTNEKLFF

V gene: TRBV18
J gene: TRBJ1-5
CDR3 protein: CASSFIQGNQPQHF

V gene: TRBV18
J gene: TRBJ2-1
CDR3 protein: CASSPSMGGSSYNEQFF

V gene: TRBV5-6
J gene: TRBJ2-5
CDR3 protein: CASSSYRGQGTQETQYF

V gene: TRBV9
J gene: TRBJ2-1
CDR3 protein: CASSIGSYNEQFF

V gene: TRBV20-1
J gene: TRBJ2-7
CDR3 protein: CSAPRLPGRSYEQYF

V gene: TRBV28
J gene: TRBJ2-7
CDR3 protein: CASSRQGYSYEQYF

V gene: TRBV20-1
J gene: TRBJ1-1
CDR3 protein: CSASLGAMNTEAFF

V gene: TRBV5-6
J gene: TRBJ1-1
CDR3 protein: CASSPYRGTMNTEAFF

V gene: TRBV12-3/TRBV12-4
J gene: TRBJ2-1
CDR3 protein: CASSLVGTRNNEQFF

V gene: TRBV10-3
J gene: TRBJ1-6
CDR3 protein: CATSGSSYNSPLHF

V gene: TRBV10-3
J gene: TRBJ2-7
CDR3 protein: CAISHPRATSPAGPTGSYEQYF

V gene: TRBV3-1
J gene: TRBJ1-2
CDR3 protein: CASSQDGRGGYTF

V gene: TRBV15
J gene: TRBJ2-2
CDR3 protein: CATSLRPPNTGELFF

V gene: TRBV20-1
J gene: TRBJ2-7
CDR3 protein: CSARDPYSVTYEQYF

V gene: TRBV5-1
J gene: TRBJ1-5
CDR3 protein: CASSLGVVGNQPQHF

V gene: TRBV7-2
J gene: TRBJ1-2
CDR3 protein: CASSLAPVNYGYTF

V gene: TRBV5-1
J gene: TRBJ2-3
CDR3 protein: CASSLRVVAGGDTDTQYF

V gene: TRBV5-4
J gene: TRBJ2-4
CDR3 protein: CASSEGQGTDIQYF

V gene: TRBV29-1
J gene: TRBJ1-3
CDR3 protein: CSVDTGARNTIYF

V gene: TRBV20-1
J gene: TRBJ2-1
CDR3 protein: CSASYGGTSGDGEQFF

V gene: TRBV7-9
J gene: TRBJ2-1
CDR3 protein: CASSLGLGGSSYNEQFF

V gene: TRBV2
J gene: TRBJ1-1
CDR3 protein: CASSRENGGTEAFF

V gene: TRBV4-3
J gene: TRBJ1-1
CDR3 protein: CASSQDLGQLNTEAFF

V gene: TRBV10-3
J gene: TRBJ1-6
CDR3 protein: CAISDRGSSPLHF

V gene: TRBV20-1
J gene: TRBJ2-7
CDR3 protein: CSAKSVKTYEQYF

V gene: TRBV4-3
J gene: TRBJ1-1
CDR3 protein: CARSPGTMNTEAFF

V gene: TRBV6-4
J gene: TRBJ2-3
CDR3 protein: CASSDSRETDTQYF

V gene: TRBV5-1
J gene: TRBJ1-1
CDR3 protein: CASSLWGQGAGNTEAFF

V gene: TRBV6-2/TRBV6-3
J gene: TRBJ2-7
CDR3 protein: CASSLGPTPSYEQYF

V gene: TRBV12-3/TRBV12-4
J gene: TRBJ2-2
CDR3 protein: CASRGSGDWTGELFF

V gene: TRBV5-4
J gene: TRBJ2-3
CDR3 protein: CASSGEGGLTDTQYF

V gene: TRBV20-1
J gene: TRBJ2-3
CDR3 protein: CSASSGGTDTQYF

V gene: TRBV29-1
J gene: TRBJ2-5
CDR3 protein: CSGREAQETQYF

V gene: TRBV20-1
J gene: TRBJ2-3
CDR3 protein: CSARGQGGTGEATDTQYF

V gene: TRBV20-1
J gene: TRBJ2-2
CDR3 protein: CSALWTSGGNGELFF

V gene: TRBV15
J gene: TRBJ2-1
CDR3 protein: CATSRDRESTYNEQFF

V gene: TRBV5-1
J gene: TRBJ2-7
CDR3 protein: CASSYGTASSYEQYF

V gene: TRBV20-1
J gene: TRBJ2-3
CDR3 protein: CSARDAASGGGDTQYF

V gene: TRBV20-1
J gene: TRBJ1-3
CDR3 protein: CSARSGGTTIYF